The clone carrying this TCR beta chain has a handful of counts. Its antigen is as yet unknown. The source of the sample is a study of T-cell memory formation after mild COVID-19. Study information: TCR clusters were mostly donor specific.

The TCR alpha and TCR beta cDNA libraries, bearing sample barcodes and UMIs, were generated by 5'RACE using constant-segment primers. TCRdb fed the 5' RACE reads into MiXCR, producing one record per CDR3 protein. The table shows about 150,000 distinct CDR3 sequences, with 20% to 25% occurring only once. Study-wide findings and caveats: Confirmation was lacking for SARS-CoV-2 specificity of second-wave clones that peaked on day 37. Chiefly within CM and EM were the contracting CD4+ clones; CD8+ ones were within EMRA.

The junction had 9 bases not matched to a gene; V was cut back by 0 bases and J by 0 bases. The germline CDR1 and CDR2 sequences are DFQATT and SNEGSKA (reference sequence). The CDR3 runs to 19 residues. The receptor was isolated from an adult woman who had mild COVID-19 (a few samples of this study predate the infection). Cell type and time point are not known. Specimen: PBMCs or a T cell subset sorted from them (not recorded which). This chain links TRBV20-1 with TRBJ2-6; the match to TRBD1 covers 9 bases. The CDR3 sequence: CSARDLLGTGSSGANVLTF. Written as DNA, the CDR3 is TGCAGTGCTAGAGACCTTTTGGGGACAGGGAGCTCTGGGGCCAACGTCCTGACTTTC.